This TCR beta chain came from a study of control samples from healthy donors and cancer patients. Generated by immunoSEQ multiplex PCR, the TCRdb table keeps only in-frame clones and is missing some. The data hold tens of thousands of clones, with approximately 90% observed a single time. This CDR3 comprises 13 residues. V was cut by 0 bases and J by 4 bases, with 6 bases left in between. Germline V gene sequence: CDR1 SGHTA, CDR2 FQGNSA. Sequencing was done on a sample of blood. The chain carries TRBV7-2 and TRBJ1-1; D uncertain. The sequence was collected from a woman in her 70s in good health. CDR3 in DNA: TGTGCCAGCAGCTTAGCAAGGACCACTGAAGCTTTCTTT. Protein: CASSLARTTEAFF.